The following is a T cell receptor (beta chain) sequence with its context. What it recognizes is unknown. The sample comes from a study of metastatic and nonmetastatic thyroid tumors. Overall study: Comparative analysis of repertoires was undertaken across blood and tumor or nodule tissue obtained from malignant and benign thyroid patients. Study results and limitations: In blood and tumor, TCR beta diversity was reportedly significantly higher in malignant thyroid tumors than in benign nodules.

Patients underwent thyroid surgery, and none had received any treatment before it. As originally analysed: Clinicopathological groups differed in CDR3, with these differences serving to build a distant-metastasis classifier for papillary thyroid cancer. TCRdb re-called clones from the PCR reads using MiXCR. The V and J calls and clone size come from TCRdb's table, not from the authors' own analysis. Of 10,000 to 15,000 clones in the sample, under 30% were seen once. The sample consisted of tumor tissue. This clonotype was obtained from a female donor with papillary thyroid cancer or a benign thyroid nodule (not recorded which). Some clones in this sample may be carry-over from other donors' samples.

The CDR3 coding sequence is TGTGCCTGGACGGACAGGGCACTCTATGGCTACACCTTC. Translated, it gives CAWTDRALYGYTF. The chain joins TRBV30 to TRBJ1-2, with TRBD1 identical over 8 bases. The V gene end was trimmed by 4 bases and the J gene end by 4 bases; junction bases not matched to a gene: 5. Germline CDR1 and CDR2: GTSNPN and SVGIG (reference sequence). There are 13 residues in the CDR3.